Each of the 30 T cell receptor beta chains below was sequenced from the same sample in a study of brain T cells in children with intractable seizures. TCRdb's copy holds only in-frame clones and misses some; the assay was immunoSEQ multiplex PCR. The data show tens of thousands of clones, around 90% seen once. The starting material was peripheral blood, obtained at surgery. The origin of the receptors is a girl aged 2-10 years with tuberous sclerosis and intractable seizures.

The chain is built from TRBV5-6 and TRBJ1-4, with D unresolved. CDR3 length: 14 amino acids. Germline CDR1 and CDR2: SGHDT and YYEEEE. Deletions cut 2 bases from V and 2 bases from J, with 7 bases between. For the CDR3, the DNA is TGTGCCAGCAGCTTTGGGTCCACTAATGAAAAACTGTTTTTT. Amino acids: CASSFGSTNEKLFF.

V and J are TRBV7-9 and TRBJ2-2; the D call may be TRBD1 or TRBD2 (5 bases each). Germline values: CDR1 SEHNR, CDR2 FQNEAQ (reference sequence). V gave up 2 bases and J gave up 3 bases, with 16 bases separating them. The CDR3 has 17 residues. This CDR3 reads CASSLNPTGLHTGELFF. CDR3 DNA: TGTGCCAGCAGCTTAAATCCCACGGGGCTACACACCGGGGAGCTGTTTTTT.

The genes are TRBV10-3 and TRBJ1-4; D not resolved. Deletions cut 6 bases from V and 4 bases from J, with 12 bases between. The CDR3 consists of 14 residues. CDR1 and CDR2 from the germline V gene are ENHRY and SYGVKD. The CDR3 protein is CAISAGRGNEKLFF. The CDR3 nucleotides are TGTGCCATCAGCGCCGGACGGGGTAATGAAAAACTGTTTTTT.

V usage is TRBV7-8 and J usage is TRBJ2-5; D not certain. Trimming stripped 1 base from V and 0 bases from J, with 3 bases between. This CDR3 is 13 amino acids long. The germline V gene encodes CDR1 SGHVS and CDR2 FQNEAQ. The CDR3, as DNA: TGTGCCAGCAGCTTAGGTAACCAAGAGACCCAGTACTTC. This codes for CASSLGNQETQYF. The complete variable domain, with remaining parts taken from reference TRBV7-8 and TRBJ2-5, reads GAGVSQSPRYKVAKRGQDVALRCDPISGHVSLFWYQQALGQGPEFLTYFQNEAQLDKSGLPSDRFFAERPEGSVSTLKIQRTQQEDSAVYLCASSLGNQETQYFGPGTRLLVL.

The rearrangement uses TRBV5-4 and TRBJ2-3, with 9 positions matching TRBD2. The CDR3 spans 17 residues. Losses at the gene ends were 0 bases for V and 6 bases for J; bases not matched to a gene: 11. Germline CDR1 SGHNT, CDR2 YYREEE (reference sequence). DNA of the CDR3: TGTGCCAGCAGCTTGGGCGGGGGGGCCTCGCAGGGCGATACGCAGTATTTT. It specifies CASSLGGGASQGDTQYF.

The chain uses TRBV5-4 and TRBJ1-4, with D perhaps matching TRBD1 (6 bases). The CDR3 contains 14 residues. CDR1 is SGHNT, CDR2 YYREEE, per germline (reference sequence). V gave up 9 bases and J gave up 2 bases, with 14 bases separating them. This chain's CDR3 is CATSGVGTNEKLFF. CDR3 DNA sequence: TGTGCCACCTCAGGGGTCGGGACTAATGAAAAACTGTTTTTT. Complete variable domain (other parts from reference TRBV5-4 and TRBJ1-4): ETGVTQSPTHLIKTRGQQVTLRCSSQSGHNTVSWYQQALGQGPQFIFQYYREEENGRGNFPPRFSGLQFPNYSSELNVNALELDDSALYLCATSGVGTNEKLFFGSGTQLSVL.

The rearrangement joins TRBV4-1 to TRBJ2-1, with TRBD2 matching 11 bases. V was clipped by 0 bases and J by 8 bases; unmatched bases: 9. Per the germline V gene, CDR1 is MGHRA and CDR2 is YSYEKL. There are 17 residues in the CDR3. CDR3 residues: CASSQDGASGGWDEQFF. In DNA, the CDR3 is TGCGCCAGCAGCCAAGATGGGGCTAGCGGGGGGTGGGATGAGCAGTTCTTC.

The rearrangement joins TRBV3-1 (or the pseudogene TRBV3-2) to TRBJ2-7; unclear D gene. The V and J ends lost 1 base and 3 bases respectively, with 7 bases between them. Germline V lookup: CDR1 LGHDT, CDR2 YNNKEL (reference sequence). The CDR3 spans 13 residues. The CDR3 loop reads CASSQGAHYEQYF. CDR3 DNA sequence: TGTGCCAGCAGCCAAGGGGCTCACTACGAGCAGTACTTC.

The chain combines TRBV27 with TRBJ1-6, with 8 bases lining up with TRBD1. Germline-derived CDR1 and CDR2 are MNHEY and SMNVEV (reference sequence). The CDR3 has 16 amino acids. V lost 5 bases and J lost 6; bases outside the gene matches: 9. CDR3 bases: TGTGCCAGCAGTCTCTCCGGACAGGGTGGTAATTCACCCCTCCACTTT. Its protein product is CASSLSGQGGNSPLHF.

This clone counts as medium-sized. CDR3 amino acids: CARAGTESYEQYV. In nucleotides, the CDR3 is TGTGCCAGGGCCGGGACGGAAAGCTACGAGCAGTACGTC. The chain is built from TRBV24-1 and TRBJ2-7, with D tentatively TRBD1 or TRBD2 (5 bases each). V dropped 11 bases and J dropped 3 bases, with 16 bases sitting between them. The germline gives CDR1 KGHDR, CDR2 SFDVKD. The CDR3 spans 13 residues.

Only one count was recorded for this clone. This rearrangement joins TRBV5-8 to TRBJ2-5; perhaps TRBD1 as D (5 bases). V lost 4 bases and J lost 2, with 9 bases in between. The CDR3 is 13 amino acids. Germline CDR1 and CDR2: SGHTS and YDEGEE. The CDR3 is CASSLRQQETQYF. CDR3 in DNA: TGTGCCAGCAGCCTCCGACAGCAAGAGACCCAGTACTTC. The full variable domain, its missing parts supplied by reference TRBV5-8 and TRBJ2-5, is EAGVTQSPTHLIKTRGQQATLRCSPISGHTSVYWYQQALGLGLQFLLWYDEGEERNRGNFPPRFSGRQFPNYSSELNVNALELEDSALYLCASSLRQQETQYFGPGTRLLVL.

The chain employs TRBV5-4 and TRBJ1-2; D perhaps matches TRBD1 (5 bases). CDR3 length equals 13 residues. Germline CDR1 reads SGHNT; CDR2 reads YYREEE (reference sequence). V lost 0 bases and J 8 bases, leaving 11 bases between the germline ends. The CDR3 DNA reads TGTGCCAGCAGCTTGGCCGGGGCTGGCGGCTACACCTTC. Translated, it gives CASSLAGAGGYTF.

This clone was seen once. The CDR3 bases are TGTGCCAGCAGCTTATCTGGTGGGGACGAGACCTACGAGCAGTACTTC. This encodes CASSLSGGDETYEQYF. The J gene is TRBJ2-7, the V gene TRBV5-8, with D possibly being TRBD1 or TRBD2 (5 bases each). Trimming shortened V by 2 bases and J by 2 bases, and 17 bases separated the two germline ends. The germline CDR1 and CDR2 sequences are SGHTS and YDEGEE. The CDR3 is 16 residues long. Looking up the rest from reference TRBV5-8 and TRBJ2-7 gives the full variable domain: EAGVTQSPTHLIKTRGQQATLRCSPISGHTSVYWYQQALGLGLQFLLWYDEGEERNRGNFPPRFSGRQFPNYSSELNVNALELEDSALYLCASSLSGGDETYEQYFGPGTRLTVT.

V and J are TRBV5-1 and TRBJ2-3; a weak D match, TRBD2 (5 bases). The CDR3 has 15 residues. Trimming cost V 1 base and J 2 bases, with 11 bases left between them. CDR1 is SGHRS and CDR2 is YFSETQ in the germline V gene. CDR3 protein: CASSLSLGFTDTQYF. The CDR3 region has the DNA TGCGCCAGCAGCTTGTCACTAGGTTTCACAGATACGCAGTATTTT.

The DNA for the CDR3 is TGTGCCAGCAGTTACACAGGACAGGGTAACTATGGCTACACCTTC. Translation gives CASSYTGQGNYGYTF. This chain connects TRBV6-5 to TRBJ1-2; 8 bases are a match to TRBD1. Unmatched junction bases numbered 3, after V lost 2 bases and J lost 1 base. CDR1 and CDR2 (germline): MNHEY, SVGAGI. The CDR3 is 15 residues long.

This chain links TRBV6-2 or TRBV6-3 with TRBJ1-1; the D is unclear. The CDR3 length is 15 residues. Trimming cost V 2 bases and J 5 bases, with 15 bases left between them. Germline V gives CDR1 MNHEY, CDR2 SVGEGT. The DNA for the CDR3 is TGTGCCAGCAGTTACCGTACTTCCTCCGGGACTGAAGCTTTCTTT. It encodes CASSYRTSSGTEAFF.

J is TRBJ1-1 and V is TRBV12-3 or TRBV12-4; no clear D. The V end lost 5 bases, the J end lost 4 bases, and 5 bases lay between the germline ends. This CDR3 is 11 amino acids long. CDR3 loop: CASSVGTEAFF. The CDR3 DNA follows: TGTGCCAGCAGTGTGGGCACTGAAGCTTTCTTT.

This rearrangement joins TRBV29-1 to TRBJ1-2, with D hard to call. Trimming shortened V by 5 bases and J by 8 bases, and 18 bases separated the two germline ends. This CDR3 contains 13 residues. CDR1 is SQVTM and CDR2 is ANQGSEA in the germline V gene. As DNA, the CDR3 is TGCAGCGTTCAACCCGGACTTACAGAGGGCTACACCTTC. This translates into CSVQPGLTEGYTF.

The V call is TRBV9, the J call TRBJ2-4, with 7 bases identical to TRBD2. Germline trimming cut 0 bases from V and 5 bases from J; bases unmatched to any gene: 2. This CDR3 contains 14 residues. In germline, CDR1 is SGDLS, CDR2 YYNGEE. The CDR3 protein is CASSVGEGQNIQYF. CDR3 nucleotide sequence: TGTGCCAGCAGCGTAGGGGAGGGACAAAACATTCAGTACTTC. Together with reference TRBV9 and TRBJ2-4, the CDR3 gives the full variable domain: DSGVTQTPKHLITATGQRVTLRCSPRSGDLSVYWYQQSLDQGLQFLIQYYNGEERAKGNILERFSAQQFPDLHSELNLSSLELGDSALYFCASSVGEGQNIQYFGAGTRLSVL.

The CDR3 region is CASSAQFNYGYTF. The CDR3 DNA reads TGTGCCAGCAGTGCTCAGTTTAACTATGGCTACACCTTC. This chain uses TRBV2 with TRBJ1-2; no firm D call. V was cut by 4 bases and J by 1 base, with 7 bases left in between. The CDR3 has 13 amino acids. Germline values: CDR1 SNHLY, CDR2 FYNNEI.

The CDR3, as DNA: TGTGCCTGGAGCGGAGCAGGGAAGGGAAGGAACACTGAAGCTTTCTTT. Protein: CAWSGAGKGRNTEAFF. V usage is TRBV30 and J usage is TRBJ1-1, with D possibly TRBD1 on 5 matching bases. The CDR3 loop spans 16 amino acids. V shed 3 bases and J shed 1 base, with 18 bases lying between them. Germline V lookup: CDR1 GTSNPN, CDR2 SVGIG (reference sequence). Drawing the rest from reference TRBV30 and TRBJ1-1, the complete variable domain is SQTIHQWPATLVQPVGSPLSLECTVEGTSNPNLYWYRQAAGRGLQLLFYSVGIGQISSEVPQNLSASRPQDRQFILSSKKLLLSDSGFYLCAWSGAGKGRNTEAFFGQGTRLTVV.

The rearrangement links TRBV27 to TRBJ1-1, with 7 bases fitting TRBD1. The CDR3 extends over 13 amino acids. The germline CDR1 and CDR2 sequences are MNHEY and SMNVEV (reference sequence). After removal of 3 bases from V and 4 bases from J, the junction contained 2 bases not matched to a gene. In DNA form, the CDR3 reads TGTGCCAGCAGTTTTACAGGGGCCACTGAAGCTTTCTTT. Protein: CASSFTGATEAFF.

This clone was detected a few times. The CDR3 sequence is CASSPGTGYNSPLHF. The CDR3 DNA reads as TGTGCCAGCAGTCCCGGGACAGGGTATAATTCACCCCTCCACTTT. The rearrangement uses TRBV27 and TRBJ1-6; 9 bases match TRBD1. V trimming: 5 bases; J trimming: 4 bases; junction bases outside the gene matches: 3. CDR1 and CDR2 (germline): MNHEY, SMNVEV (reference sequence). The CDR3 contains 15 residues.

The chain uses TRBV2 and TRBJ1-1; 7 bases fit TRBD1. The CDR3 spans 13 residues. The ends lost 3 bases at V and 7 bases at J; junction bases unmatched: 5. Germline CDR1 SNHLY, CDR2 FYNNEI. The CDR3 DNA reads TGTGCCAGCAGTGAGCGCAGGGGGAATGAAGCTTTCTTT. Translation gives CASSERRGNEAFF.

The chain couples TRBV2 to TRBJ2-3; D call uncertain. The germline V gene has CDR1 SNHLY and CDR2 FYNNEI. V lost 6 bases and J 0 bases, leaving 7 bases between the germline ends. This CDR3 is 13 amino acids long. CDR3 nucleotides: TGTGCCAGCAGATCCTCTAGCACAGATACGCAGTATTTT. Residues: CASRSSSTDTQYF.

V usage is TRBV27 and J usage is TRBJ1-6; D not certain. CDR1 and CDR2 (germline): MNHEY, SMNVEV (reference sequence). V was cut by 5 bases and J by 9 bases, with 8 bases left in between. CDR3 length: 12 amino acids. The CDR3 DNA is TGTGCCAGCAGTCAAAAGGGTTCACCCCTCCACTTT. It translates to CASSQKGSPLHF.

This chain joins TRBV27 and TRBJ1-1, with D perhaps TRBD1 (5 bases). The V and J ends lost 6 bases and 10 bases respectively, with 24 bases between them. Germline V gene sequence: CDR1 MNHEY, CDR2 SMNVEV (reference sequence). CDR3 length equals 15 residues. CDR3 DNA sequence: TGTGCCAGCAGCTCCCACCAGGAAGGGTGGGGGGTAGCTTTCTTT. Residues: CASSSHQEGWGVAFF.

CDR3 DNA sequence: TGTGCCAGCAGCCAGGGGCTAGGACAGCCCCAGCATTTT. Protein sequence: CASSQGLGQPQHF. The V call is TRBV9, the J call TRBJ1-5; a weak D match, TRBD1 (6 bases). This CDR3 has 13 amino acids. Germline CDR1 reads SGDLS; CDR2 reads YYNGEE. The V end lost 4 bases, the J end lost 7 bases, and 12 bases lay between the germline ends.

The chain uses TRBV27 and TRBJ1-6, with TRBD1 identical over 7 bases. Germline V gene sequence: CDR1 MNHEY, CDR2 SMNVEV (reference sequence). CDR3 length: 15 residues. V shed 6 bases and J 7 bases; nucleotides not matched to a gene: 9. CDR3 DNA sequence: TGTGCCAGCAGCAGACAGGGACTAAAAAATTCACCCCTCCACTTT. Its translation: CASSRQGLKNSPLHF.

The CDR3 reads CASGLAQVISTDTQYF. The CDR3 nucleotides are TGTGCTAGTGGTTTGGCACAGGTTATTAGCACAGATACGCAGTATTTT. The chain has TRBV12-5 and TRBJ2-3, with a tentative D call TRBD1 (5 bases). The CDR3 is 16 residues long. V lost 1 base, J lost 0 bases, and 11 bases lay in between. Germline lookup yields CDR1 LGHNT and CDR2 FRNRAP. The whole variable domain, filled in from reference TRBV12-5 and TRBJ2-3, reads DARVTQTPRHKVTEMGQEVTMRCQPILGHNTVFWYRQTMMQGLELLAYFRNRAPLDDSGMPKDRFSAEMPDATLATLKIQPSEPRDSAVYFCASGLAQVISTDTQYFGPGTRLTVL.